Shown below are 31 T cell receptor beta chains from a single sample sequenced in a study of graft-versus-host responses after intestinal transplantation. These receptors have no identified antigens. Data came from immunoSEQ multiplex PCR; TCRdb stores just in-frame clones and leaves some out. This sample has more than 40,000 clones, with 85% to 95% found just once. This sample comprised unstimulated CD8+ T cells sorted from spleen or lymph node cells, obtained before transplant. The receptor set was obtained from a human donor who was the organ donor for an intestinal transplant.

The genes are TRBV6-1 and TRBJ2-3; 8 bases match TRBD2. The CDR3 extends over 17 amino acids. Germline V gene lookup returns CDR1 MNHNS and CDR2 SASEGT. J lost 5 bases, V lost 3 bases, and 13 bases had no gene match. The CDR3 bases are TGTGCCAGCAGTGACAATTTAGCGGGGCCGAGTGTAGATACGCAGTATTTT. Translated: CASSDNLAGPSVDTQYF.

The gene calls are TRBV19 and TRBJ2-7, with 8 bases matching TRBD1. The CDR3 extends over 18 amino acids. J lost 2 bases, V lost 8 bases, and 20 bases had no gene match. The germline V gene encodes CDR1 LNHDA and CDR2 SQIVND (reference sequence). CDR3 sequence (DNA): TGTGCCAGTTCCAAGGACAGGGTGATAACTGAACCAACCTACGAGCAGTACTTC. The encoded protein is CASSKDRVITEPTYEQYF.

This clone was seen a single time. The chain uses TRBV7-9 and TRBJ2-7; D is perhaps TRBD1 (5 bases). V lost 5 bases to trimming and J lost 0 bases, with 8 bases between them. The germline CDR1 and CDR2 sequences are SEHNR and FQNEAQ (reference sequence). CDR3 length: 13 amino acids. The CDR3 DNA is TGTGCCAGCAGCCAGACAGACTCCTACGAGCAGTACTTC. Translation gives CASSQTDSYEQYF.

CDR3 amino acids: CASSNGYNEQFF. DNA for the CDR3: TGCGCCAGCAGCAACGGATACAATGAGCAGTTCTTC. V is TRBV4-1 and J is TRBJ2-1; D is unresolved. The CDR3 has 12 residues. The V gene lost 5 bases and the J gene lost 4 bases, with 6 bases spanning the gap. The germline V gene encodes CDR1 MGHRA and CDR2 YSYEKL.

The chain is built from TRBV6-6 and TRBJ2-5, with 7 bases fitting TRBD1. With V trimmed by 8 bases and J by 1 base, 10 bases remained unmatched. Germline V gives CDR1 MNHNY, CDR2 SVGAGI (reference sequence). CDR3 size: 15 residues. Here the CDR3 DNA reads TGTGCCAGCCTCGGGACAGCCGGCCTCCAAGAGACCCAGTACTTC. It codes for CASLGTAGLQETQYF.

The chain uses TRBV11-2 and TRBJ2-7; D might be TRBD1 (6 bases). Germline lookup yields CDR1 SGHAT and CDR2 FQNNGV. The CDR3 has 13 residues. V lost 5 bases and J 1 base, leaving 9 bases between the germline ends. CDR3 loop: CASSQDRSYEQYF. CDR3 sequence (DNA): TGTGCCAGCAGCCAGGACAGATCCTACGAGCAGTACTTC.

This chain uses TRBV14 with TRBJ2-1; TRBD2 aligns across 11 bases. Germline V CDR1 and CDR2: SGHDN, FVKESK. The V gene end was trimmed by 4 bases and the J gene end by 8 bases; junction bases not matched to a gene: 10. This CDR3 comprises 16 residues. CDR3 protein: CASSLRLAGLIDEQFF. The DNA of the CDR3 is TGTGCCAGCAGCCTACGACTAGCGGGGCTAATCGATGAGCAGTTCTTC.

The chain joins TRBV4-1 to TRBJ2-2, with 8 bases matching TRBD2. V dropped 4 bases and J dropped 3; count of bases not matched to a gene: 4. Per the germline V gene, CDR1 is MGHRA and CDR2 is YSYEKL. CDR3 length equals 15 residues. The CDR3 coding sequence is TGCGCCAGCAGCCCCGCGGGGGGCTACACCGGGGAGCTGTTTTTT. Translating it yields CASSPAGGYTGELFF.

The chain links TRBV7-9 to TRBJ1-1; D remains ambiguous. This CDR3 contains 14 residues. Trimming pared 6 bases from V and 0 bases from J, leaving 11 bases between. CDR1 is SEHNR and CDR2 is FQNEAQ in the germline V gene (reference sequence). The chain's CDR3 is CASRAGGLNTEAFF. The CDR3 region has the DNA TGTGCCAGCAGGGCGGGCGGACTGAACACTGAAGCTTTCTTT.

The chain recombines TRBV7-3 with TRBJ2-1; D is ambiguous. The CDR3 consists of 13 residues. The V end lost 2 bases, the J end lost 6 bases, and 8 bases lay between the germline ends. CDR1 and CDR2 (germline): SGHTA, FQGTGA. The DNA of the CDR3 is TGTGCCAGCAGCTTATTCAAGCTCAATGAGCAGTTCTTC. It is translated as CASSLFKLNEQFF.

In nucleotides, the CDR3 is TGTGCCAGCAGTGTGGGGAGTGCGGGGGAGCTGTTTTTT. As protein: CASSVGSAGELFF. The chain is built from TRBV9 and TRBJ2-2; D is perhaps TRBD2 (5 bases). Trimming pared 5 bases from V and 8 bases from J, leaving 13 bases between. There are 13 residues in the CDR3. The germline V gene has CDR1 SGDLS and CDR2 YYNGEE.

This rearrangement joins TRBV5-4 to TRBJ2-2; D may correspond to TRBD1 or TRBD2 (5 bases each). Germline CDR1 and CDR2: SGHNT and YYREEE (reference sequence). The CDR3 extends over 14 amino acids. The V and J ends lost 4 bases and 0 bases respectively, with 7 bases between them. CDR3 DNA: TGTGCCAGCAGCCTGGGACCGAACACCGGGGAGCTGTTTTTT. As protein: CASSLGPNTGELFF. The variable domain in full, with the rest retrieved from reference TRBV5-4 and TRBJ2-2, is ETGVTQSPTHLIKTRGQQVTLRCSSQSGHNTVSWYQQALGQGPQFIFQYYREEENGRGNFPPRFSGLQFPNYSSELNVNALELDDSALYLCASSLGPNTGELFFGEGSRLTVL.

The rearrangement links TRBV27 to TRBJ2-5, with a tentative D call TRBD2 (5 bases). This CDR3 has 14 amino acids. V gave up 5 bases and J gave up 2 bases, with 12 bases separating them. CDR1 and CDR2 from the germline V gene are MNHEY and SMNVEV (reference sequence). CDR3: CASSQRSGQETQYF. DNA of the CDR3: TGTGCCAGCAGTCAGAGGAGCGGTCAAGAGACCCAGTACTTC.

J is TRBJ1-1 and V is TRBV6-5; D gene uncertain. The V end was cut by 0 bases, the J end by 6 bases, with 8 bases between. The germline V gene has CDR1 MNHEY and CDR2 SVGAGI. This CDR3 has 13 amino acids. CDR3 DNA: TGTGCCAGCAGTTACTCGTACGGCGCTGAAGCTTTCTTT. Encoded protein: CASSYSYGAEAFF.

V is TRBV27 and J is TRBJ2-2, with D possibly matching TRBD1 (5 bases). The CDR3 totals 14 residues. CDR1 and CDR2 from the germline V gene are MNHEY and SMNVEV (reference sequence). Trimming removed 0 bases at V and 4 bases at J, with 6 bases between. In DNA, the CDR3 is TGTGCCAGCAGTTTATCAGGGGCCACCGGGGAGCTGTTTTTT. Its translation is CASSLSGATGELFF.

A note on this clone: The sample contains more than one DNA sequence encoding this CDR3. Here the CDR3 DNA reads TGTGCCAGCAGTTTGCAGGGTTCCTACGAGCAGTACTTC. Encoded protein: CASSLQGSYEQYF. The genes are TRBV27 and TRBJ2-7, with a possible D match to TRBD1 (5 bases). CDR1 and CDR2 from the germline V gene are MNHEY and SMNVEV (reference sequence). The germline V and J ends were trimmed by 3 bases and 1 base, with 7 bases remaining between them. This CDR3 has 13 residues.

The V call is TRBV7-8, the J call TRBJ2-1; 7 positions agree with TRBD2. Germline loops: CDR1 SGHVS, CDR2 FQNEAQ. The CDR3 is made up of 15 amino acids. V lost 2 bases and J lost 3; bases outside the gene matches: 4. CDR3 nucleotides: TGTGCCAGCAGCTTATACGGGGGGAACTACAATGAGCAGTTCTTC. It specifies CASSLYGGNYNEQFF. Complete variable domain (other parts from reference TRBV7-8 and TRBJ2-1): GAGVSQSPRYKVAKRGQDVALRCDPISGHVSLFWYQQALGQGPEFLTYFQNEAQLDKSGLPSDRFFAERPEGSVSTLKIQRTQQEDSAVYLCASSLYGGNYNEQFFGPGTRLTVL.

The chain links TRBV4-3 to TRBJ2-3; a possible D gene is TRBD2 (6 bases). From germline, CDR1 is LGHNA and CDR2 YSLEER. Trimming stripped 4 bases from V and 0 bases from J, with 8 bases between. The CDR3 has 14 residues. CDR3: CASSLGTSTDTQYF. The CDR3 nucleotides are TGCGCCAGCAGCCTAGGGACTAGCACAGATACGCAGTATTTT.

The chain links TRBV28 to TRBJ1-2; D is ambiguous. Trimming took 2 bases from V and 2 from J, leaving 9 bases between them. The CDR3 spans 14 residues. In germline, CDR1 is MDHEN, CDR2 SYDVKM. This CDR3 reads CASSLQVGNYGYTF. The DNA for the CDR3 is TGTGCCAGCAGTTTACAGGTCGGAAACTATGGCTACACCTTC.

The rearrangement joins TRBV9 to TRBJ2-7; the D is unclear. Germline-derived CDR1 and CDR2 are SGDLS and YYNGEE. Trimming pared 3 bases from V and 0 bases from J, leaving 7 bases between. The CDR3 extends over 13 amino acids. The CDR3 DNA is TGTGCCAGCAGCGCCTGGGACTCCTACGAGCAGTACTTC. It translates to CASSAWDSYEQYF.

About this clone: The same CDR3 is also encoded by other DNA sequences in this sample. This chain connects TRBV5-1 to TRBJ2-7, with unresolved D. Trimming took off 0 bases at V and 3 bases at J, with 1 base between the two ends. The germline CDR1 and CDR2 sequences are SGHRS and YFSETQ. There are 11 residues in the CDR3. CDR3 coding DNA: TGCGCCAGCAGCTTGGGCTACGAGCAGTACTTC. This encodes CASSLGYEQYF.

The chain carries TRBV28 and TRBJ1-1; 9 nucleotides agree with TRBD1. From germline, CDR1 is MDHEN and CDR2 SYDVKM. J was trimmed by 0 bases and V by 6 bases; bases with no gene match: 8. The CDR3 totals 16 residues. The CDR3 bases are TGTGCCAGCAGCCCGGGACAGGGTAGCATGAACACTGAAGCTTTCTTT. Encoded protein: CASSPGQGSMNTEAFF.

The chain carries TRBV27 and TRBJ2-3; D gene ambiguous. Looked up from germline, CDR1 is MNHEY and CDR2 is SMNVEV (reference sequence). The CDR3 is 14 amino acids. The V and J ends lost 2 bases and 6 bases respectively, with 12 bases between them. CDR3 in DNA: TGTGCCAGCAGTTTAATCTCAGGAGCGGATACGCAGTATTTT. It encodes CASSLISGADTQYF.

The genes are TRBV7-3 and TRBJ2-5; no firm D call. From germline, CDR1 is SGHTA and CDR2 FQGTGA. Between the trimmed V and J ends, which lost 2 bases and 2 bases, there was a span of 6 bases. This CDR3 region has 13 residues. DNA of the CDR3: TGTGCCAGCAGCTTAGCGGCACAAGAGACCCAGTACTTC. This encodes CASSLAAQETQYF.

The chain employs TRBV6-1 and TRBJ1-1, with 10 bases identical to TRBD1. V shed 2 bases, J shed 4 bases, and the junction held 4 bases outside the gene matches. Germline lookup yields CDR1 MNHNS and CDR2 SASEGT. The CDR3 is 15 amino acids. The CDR3: CASSESGTGATEAFF. The CDR3 bases are TGTGCCAGCAGTGAATCTGGGACAGGGGCCACTGAAGCTTTCTTT.

A single count supports this clone. The chain combines TRBV7-9 with TRBJ1-1; D not certain. The CDR3 loop spans 11 amino acids. V lost 2 bases and J lost 8, with 6 bases in between. CDR1 is SEHNR, CDR2 FQNEAQ, per germline (reference sequence). This CDR3 is CASSLRPEAFF. The CDR3 DNA reads TGTGCCAGCAGCTTAAGACCCGAAGCTTTCTTT.

The chain couples TRBV4-3 to TRBJ2-7, with TRBD1 identical over 8 bases. Trimming cost V 4 bases and J 0 bases; bases outside gene matches: 5. Germline V gene lookup returns CDR1 LGHNA and CDR2 YSLEER. This CDR3 spans 15 amino acids. CDR3 residues: CASSPGTGHSYEQYF. CDR3 in DNA: TGCGCCAGCAGCCCGGGGACAGGACACTCCTACGAGCAGTACTTC.

V usage is TRBV2 and J usage is TRBJ1-4; 12 bases fit TRBD1. CDR3 length equals 14 residues. Per germline, CDR1 SNHLY and CDR2 FYNNEI. The V and J ends lost 7 bases and 7 bases, in that order; junction bases with no gene match: 4. The CDR3 protein is CASTGDRGLEKLFF. CDR3 coding DNA: TGTGCCAGCACGGGGGACAGGGGGCTTGAAAAACTGTTTTTT.

The chain employs TRBV30 and TRBJ1-2, with D hard to call. Trimming took 7 bases from V and 4 from J, leaving 13 bases between them. The CDR3 is made up of 12 amino acids. The germline V gene encodes CDR1 GTSNPN and CDR2 SVGIG (reference sequence). DNA of the CDR3: TGTGCCTCCCATTCGAACGGCTATGGCTACACCTTC. Translating gives CASHSNGYGYTF. The variable domain in full, completed from reference TRBV30 and TRBJ1-2, reads SQTIHQWPATLVQPVGSPLSLECTVEGTSNPNLYWYRQAAGRGLQLLFYSVGIGQISSEVPQNLSASRPQDRQFILSSKKLLLSDSGFYLCASHSNGYGYTFGSGTRLTVV.

The DNA for the CDR3 is TGTGCCAGCAGTGAAGACGGGACCGCGGAATTATATGGCTACACCTTC. It yields the protein CASSEDGTAELYGYTF. V gene TRBV2 combines with J gene TRBJ1-2; D may be TRBD1 (5 bases). From germline, CDR1 is SNHLY and CDR2 FYNNEI. Trimming cost V 1 base and J 5 bases, with 17 bases left between them. The CDR3 runs to 16 residues.

This chain uses TRBV7-9 with TRBJ1-1; 10 positions agree with TRBD1. This CDR3 is 16 amino acids long. The germline V gene encodes CDR1 SEHNR and CDR2 FQNEAQ (reference sequence). V lost 4 bases, J lost 5 bases, and 10 bases stayed unmatched. The CDR3 is CASSSRPGQGNTEAFF. The DNA of the CDR3 is TGTGCCAGCAGCTCGAGGCCGGGACAGGGGAATACTGAAGCTTTCTTT.